This T cell receptor (beta chain) came from a study of monozygotic twins with inflammatory bowel disease (dated 2019 in TCRdb). Study-level background: In total, roughly 28 monozygotic twin pairs made up the full study: 19 Danish pairs, all IBD-discordant, plus nine German pairs, of which four were IBD-concordant and five were IBD-discordant. Within discordant pairs, disease-associated traits were sought mainly by comparing IBD patients with their genetically identical healthy co-twins. Each individual had, on average, about 151 000 unique TCRalpha sequences and 181 000 unique TCRbeta sequences available for analysis. Overall study results and their limits: Because patients received different immunosuppressive treatments, the repertoires may have picked up extra background noise and variability between individuals. IBD patients shared fewer clonotypes with other individuals than healthy twins did, most markedly in patients showing signs of disease activity. No single strong signal or clonotype linked to IBD turned up in the results, so the idea that one exists was not supported. Distinction between different T cell subtypes could not be achieved in the analysis. Measured by the inverse Simpson index, TCRbeta repertoire diversity was lower in IBD patients than in their healthy co-twins. Repertoire similarity did not differ between concordant and discordant twins, possibly due to limited statistical power.

From each donor, an approximately 2.5 ml peripheral blood sample was collected into PAXgene tubes and stored at -80 degrees C. Without T cell sorting, total RNA was isolated from whole blood using the PAXgene blood miRNA kit on an automated QIAcube. Deep TCRalpha and TCRbeta repertoire profiling with unique molecular barcoding was performed on peripheral blood of monozygotic twin pairs concordant or discordant for inflammatory bowel disease. For every twin pair, smoking habits were documented, and each individual was categorised as a current, former or never smoker. CDR1 and CDR2 are drawn from the germline V gene (reference sequence): DFQATT, SNEGSKA. Spanning cysteine to phenylalanine, the CDR3 consists of 13 amino acids. No coding sequence is recorded. The library was produced with 5' RACE. The input for every TCR library was around 4,000 ng of total RNA. For each sample, cDNA synthesis was carried out in eight separate reactions using SMARTScribe reverse transcriptase. During cDNA synthesis, unique molecular identifiers containing a 6-nucleotide sample barcode were introduced by template switching. Two nested PCRs of approximately 16 and 10 cycles amplified the TCRalpha and TCRbeta cDNA, and bead purification followed each PCR. Before amplification, the cDNA was treated with uracil DNA-glycosylase and purified using the QIAquick PCR purification kit. The second PCR added Illumina TruSeq-compatible adapters along with sample-specific barcodes. TapeStation and Qubit were used to check library quality and concentration, and roughly 4.9 ng of each library was pooled. Pooled libraries were sequenced on an Illumina HiSeq2500 single-index Rapid Run with 2 x 100 bp reads and custom sequencing primers. The paper's data handling went like this. PCR and sequencing errors were corrected by UMI-based consensus assembly using MiGEC version 1.2.6. MiXCR version 2.1.1 was used for V(D)J alignment, clonotype assembly and CDR3 extraction. Normalisation of gene usage, clonotype sharing and MAIT/NKT TCR abundance was achieved by analysing the top 1000, 10 000 and 20 000 clonotypes per sample. Diversity was computed as the inverse Simpson index with the vegan R package after downsampling to 27 000 UMIs. Paired Mann-Whitney U tests were applied to discordant twin pairs, with Benjamini-Hochberg correction for multiple testing. TCRdb reanalyzed the reads, keeping one entry per CDR3 protein sequence and omitting DNA. It is TCRdb's table, rather than the study itself, that gives the V and J calls and clone size. The table kept for this sample lists 420,000 or so distinct CDR3 sequences. The ten largest clones represent 2% to 3% of the sample.

A note on this clonotype: Its binding antigen is unknown.

The chain was built from TRBV20-1 and TRBJ1-1. Material: blood. The receptor's source is a human donor with ulcerative colitis or Crohn's disease, or a healthy co-twin of an affected twin (not recorded which). CDR3 region: CSARATRNTEAFF.